Here is one T cell receptor (beta chain) with its context. The antigen is unknown. Anyone with autoimmune disease history or systemic immunosuppression was excluded. These data are taken from a study of OX40 agonist ivuxolimab in advanced cancers. Findings and caveats of the study: Dosing at 0.1 to 3.0 mg/kg was accompanied by clonal expansion of CD4+ and CD8+ blood T cells by week 6. Several nonresponders also turned out to have low normalized T-cell clonal expansion.

The table came from immunoSEQ multiplex PCR; TCRdb's copy has only in-frame clones and leaves some out. The table records approximately 69,000 clones, more than 70% of them present only once. The V and J ends lost 3 bases and 3 bases, in that order; junction bases with no gene match: 2. Germline values: CDR1 SGHNT, CDR2 YENEEA. The CDR3 has 15 amino acids. V gene TRBV11-3 combines with J gene TRBJ2-1; 10 bases line up with TRBD2. The source was CD4+ or CD8+ T cells sorted from blood, collected in a trial of the OX40 agonist ivuxolimab. This TCR came from an adult with an advanced solid tumor such as melanoma, head and neck, liver or kidney cancer. The CDR3 DNA is TGTGCCAGCAGCTTCGGACTAGCGGACTACAATGAGCAGTTCTTC. It yields the protein CASSFGLADYNEQFF.